These T cell receptor beta chains were read from a single sample in a study of OX40 agonist ivuxolimab in advanced cancers. The repertoire was sequenced with immunoSEQ multiplex PCR; TCRdb's copy has only in-frame clones and lacks some. This sample has 15,000 to 25,000 clones, with roughly 91% found just once. This specimen consisted of CD4+ or CD8+ T cells sorted from blood, obtained in a trial of the OX40 agonist ivuxolimab. The receptor set was obtained from an adult with an advanced solid tumor such as melanoma, head and neck, liver or kidney cancer. Both conserved end residues are part of each CDR3. The order of the fields is V gene, D gene, J gene, clone size, CDR3 protein. A D gene is named only where the DNA matches it firmly. Some rows mark clone size as missing; the rest say once, few, many or name a class of expanded clone.

>TRBV9|.|TRBJ1-2|.
CASSVQGTANYGYTF
>TRBV6-5|.|TRBJ2-5|.
CASSSRLGETQYF
>TRBV6-4|TRBD2|TRBJ2-1|.
CASSDSGGNNEQFF
>TRBV6-5|TRBD2|TRBJ2-1|.
CASSGTSGRNEQFF
>TRBV7-6|TRBD2|TRBJ2-3|few
CASSRAGVTDTQYF
>TRBV6-5|.|TRBJ1-4|few
CASSYGVATNEKLFF
>TRBV28|.|TRBJ1-1|.
CASSGALDTEAFF
>TRBV28|.|TRBJ2-3|few
CASSPTSQRTDTQYF
>TRBV4-2|.|TRBJ2-7|.
CASSDTPNYEQYF
>TRBV29-1|TRBD2|TRBJ2-5|.
CSYPGGRAAVETQYF
>TRBV4-3|.|TRBJ2-5|.
CASSQGVKETQYF
>TRBV7-9|.|TRBJ2-1|.
CASSSFRAALYNEQFF
>TRBV9|TRBD1|TRBJ2-3|.
CASSLGQGADTQYF
>TRBV11-1|.|TRBJ2-7|few
CASSFGGNLYEQYF
>TRBV29-1|.|TRBJ2-7|.
CSVESTESYEQYF
>TRBV2|.|TRBJ2-7|.
CASSLQYREYEQYF
>TRBV28|.|TRBJ2-1|.
CASSLSLGLAETYNEQFF
>TRBV7-9|.|TRBJ2-3|.
CASSFGRDTQYF
>TRBV20-1|.|TRBJ2-7|.
CSAKGIYEQYF
>TRBV4-1|.|TRBJ2-1|.
CASSQASGSYDEQFF
>TRBV23-1|.|TRBJ2-7|once
CASSLWAFSSYEQYF
>TRBV28|.|TRBJ2-7|.
CASSGLGSYEQYF
>TRBV14|TRBD1|TRBJ2-7|.
CASSQWDSLYEQYF
>TRBV6-6|.|TRBJ2-7|.
CASSEMGFGVKYEQYF